The clone carrying this TCR beta chain was detected only a few times. In the authors' methods: Amplification with reference gene primers provided the estimates of nucleated cell counts. Profiling relied on immunoSEQ multiplex PCR, and the TCRdb table lists in-frame clones only, not all of them. That table is the source of V, J and clone size, and D and trimming were worked out from the DNA. The sample holds 200,000 to 250,000 clones, roughly 80% seen once. These data come from a study of blood T cell repertoires in COVID-19. On the study more broadly: The samples span acute and convalescent COVID-19 from the United States, Italy and Spain. Sources were T cells, B-cell-depleted T cells, or PBMCs; the material itself was cDNA or gDNA.

The receptor comes from a man younger than 45 with active or convalescent COVID-19. What was sequenced was peripheral blood.

CDR3 residues: CASSERWLTEAFF. The CDR3, as DNA: TGTGCCAGCAGTGAGAGGTGGCTCACTGAAGCTTTCTTT. The genes are TRBV2 and TRBJ1-1; D is ambiguous. This CDR3 is 13 amino acids long. CDR1 and CDR2 (germline): SNHLY, FYNNEI. Trimming took off 3 bases at V and 4 bases at J, with 9 bases between the two ends.